This T cell receptor (beta chain) originates from a study of T-cell reconstitution after alpha-beta-depleted transplantation in children. General study results and limits: Newly produced T cells mostly provided counts and TCRbeta diversity after one year, as hyperexpanded clones declined.

On this clonotype itself: Its specificity is unknown.

The CDR3 has 15 residues. Trimming removed 3 bases from V and 5 bases from J; junction bases left unmatched: 6. Germline V gene sequence: CDR1 LNHNV, CDR2 YYDKDF (reference sequence). The TCRbeta library incorporated unique molecular identifiers. TCRdb analysed the PCR reads with MiXCR anew, one entry per CDR3 protein. Counted here are about 470,000 distinct CDR3 sequences, 43% occurring once; the ten biggest clones make up about 30%. The chain combines TRBV15 with TRBJ2-7; 11 nucleotides match TRBD2. Material: PBMCs, obtained before TCRalphabeta/CD19-depleted stem cell transplant. The sequence was collected from a girl aged 2 to 10 with aplastic anemia, due to receive a stem cell transplant. In DNA, the CDR3 is TGTGCCACCAGCAGGATGGGACTAGCGGTCGACGAGCAGTACTTC. Its translation is CATSRMGLAVDEQYF.